The rows below give T cell receptor beta chains drawn from one sample of a study of T cells after yellow fever vaccination. Using its own MiXCR run on the 5' RACE reads, TCRdb lists one record per CDR3 protein. This table holds some 500,000 distinct CDR3 sequences, roughly 13% found once. The source material was PBMCs, sampled on the day of the yellow fever booster vaccination. The receptors were sampled from a man aged 25-45 years who received the YFV17D yellow fever vaccine. Each CDR3 is given with its conserved first and last residue. Each record gives: CDR3 protein, clone size, V gene. A clone size is listed for some rows: how often the clone was seen (once, few, many), or a class if it is expanded.

CASSEWGGRTDTQYF	many	TRBV25-1
CSARDPMGTNSYNEQFF	few	TRBV20-1
CASSQSGAGLYTGELFF	few	TRBV4-2
CASSLVGQGTTDTQYF	NA	TRBV5-1
CASGGGRAYEQYF	NA	TRBV9
CAISPLGLAGGHYNEQFF	once	TRBV7-3
CSVASIYQGSTEAFF	NA	TRBV29-1
CASSSYRTSGARETQYF	NA	TRBV5-6
CASKDEDRAYGYTF	NA	TRBV5-1
CSALGLAIDTQYF	few	TRBV20-1
CASSLEGLAGEGIRAKSSYEQYF	NA	TRBV5-1
CASSQDLTYTGELFF	NA	TRBV4-3
CSAQGLVLEQFF	many	TRBV20-1
CASSLNNLAAGDNEQFF	NA	TRBV28
CASSFGTSGTGELFF	many	TRBV5-5
CASSLQTLAANEQFF	many	TRBV7-8
CASSHLAGNQETQYF	few	TRBV3-1
CASSSQGVSYNEQFF	NA	TRBV6-2/TRBV6-3
CASSGKGDLNEKLFF	few	TRBV4-2
CASSKTSGSIGTQYF	few	TRBV7-2
CASSLVGTKTYEQYF	NA	TRBV7-2
CSARSYPRQGAADNEQFF	NA	TRBV20-1
CASIGRVLGYGPGANVLTF	few	TRBV25-1
CASGRAVLAYEQFF	many	TRBV7-2
CASRSDRLEQFF	many	TRBV6-1
CSASGMTAGEQFF	NA	TRBV20-1
CASSQGRGARDGTQYF	NA	TRBV4-1
CASSFRGAYSYEQYF	NA	TRBV12-3/TRBV12-4
CASSLRGGLAGFNEQFF	few	TRBV12-3/TRBV12-4
CASKRTGVNTEAFF	few	TRBV5-1
CASSQGQGGTGELFF	few	TRBV7-2
CASSQSGLFNQPQHF	NA	TRBV16
CASSLAFGTTETQYF	few	TRBV7-2
CASSYVGDTQYF	many	TRBV6-2/TRBV6-3
CASSGTSGRANEQFF	few	TRBV5-1
CASSLGVHEQFF	NA	TRBV7-9
CSVDGLTEDTQYF	NA	TRBV29-1